This TCR beta chain was observed in a study of a mutant IDH1 vaccine in newly diagnosed glioma. This CDR3 spans 17 amino acids. Per the germline V gene, CDR1 is MGHRA and CDR2 is YSYEKL. Trimming removed 0 bases from V and 0 bases from J, with 15 bases in between. As concerns this clone: Its antigen is unknown.

The assay was immunoSEQ multiplex PCR, and TCRdb's table has in-frame clones only and misses some. The table has roughly 10,000 clones, roughly 88% seen once; the top ten hold roughly 5.6%. Time point given: week 23, last vaccination. The content of each vaccine dose was 300 ug of mutant IDH1 20-mer peptide, and topical imiquimod accompanied it. This chain joins TRBV4-1 and TRBJ2-7, with D possibly TRBD1 on 6 matching bases. This clonotype was sampled from a woman in her thirties or forties with glioma. Some clones in this sample may be carry-over from other donors' samples. The sequencing here drew on PBMCs, taken from a glioma patient whose treatment included an IDH1 peptide vaccine. CDR3 region: CASSQDYGQGYSYEQYF. The DNA for the CDR3 is TGCGCCAGCAGCCAAGACTATGGGCAGGGGTACTCCTACGAGCAGTACTTC.